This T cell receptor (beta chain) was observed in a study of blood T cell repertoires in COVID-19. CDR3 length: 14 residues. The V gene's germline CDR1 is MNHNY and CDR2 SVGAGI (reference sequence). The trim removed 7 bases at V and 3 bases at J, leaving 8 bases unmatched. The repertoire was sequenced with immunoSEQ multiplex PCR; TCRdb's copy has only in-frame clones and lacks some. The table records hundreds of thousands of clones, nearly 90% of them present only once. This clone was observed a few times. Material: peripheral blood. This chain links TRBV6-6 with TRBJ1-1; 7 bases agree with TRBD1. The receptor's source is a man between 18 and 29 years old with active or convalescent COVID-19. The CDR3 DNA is TGTGCCAGCAACGGCCGGGACAGCTACACTGAAGCTTTCTTT. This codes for CASNGRDSYTEAFF.